The entry below describes one T cell receptor beta chain. Antigen unknown. The CDR3 covers 15 residues. V lost 3 bases to trimming and J lost 5 bases; unmatched junction nucleotides: 9. Germline assignment: CDR1 LNHNV and CDR2 YYDKDF (reference sequence). TCR beta CDR3 sequences were amplified from RNA transcripts. Using the HTBI primer set, a first-round RT-PCR was run on the TCR CDR3. TCRdb itself ran the multiplex PCR reads through MiXCR, one entry per CDR3 protein. Of 600,000 to 800,000 distinct CDR3 sequences listed, 30% to 40% are singletons. Absence of ophthalmopathy progression within 18 months defined stable Graves' hyperthyroidism. The hyperthyroidism patients had all been newly diagnosed, and their disease duration was under 2 months. Their ages ranged from 18 to 65 years. The PBMCs had their origin in more than 9.5 ml of fresh peripheral blood. This entry is derived from a study of T cells in Graves' hyperthyroidism and ophthalmopathy.

Study-level results: Also found in blood were most expanded thyroid clonotypes above 0.001.

Input material: blood. The chain is built from TRBV15 and TRBJ2-5, with 7 positions matching TRBD1. The receptor was derived from a woman in her thirties or forties with Graves' hyperthyroidism. The CDR3 loop reads CATSSFSGTVETQYF. The DNA of the CDR3 is TGTGCCACCAGCAGTTTCTCCGGGACAGTCGAGACCCAGTACTTC.